This T cell receptor (beta chain) was captured in a study of T-cell reconstitution after alpha-beta-depleted transplantation in children. Construction of the TCRbeta library involved unique molecular identifiers. TCRdb passed the PCR reads through MiXCR, listing each CDR3 protein once. The sample lists 440,000 or so distinct CDR3 sequences; roughly 43% were seen once. This clonotype has a handful of counts. The antigen remains unidentified. V was pared by 5 bases and J by 0 bases, with 15 bases of the junction left unmatched. Germline CDR1 and CDR2: SGHAT and FQNNGV. This CDR3 has 18 amino acids. Study-wide results and limits: It was reported that alpha-beta T cells came from several hundred expanded graft clones (about two months after transplant). It was surviving recipient T cells and thymic progenitors that gave some patients high TCRbeta diversity at day 60. T-cell counts and diversity were attributed mostly to newly produced T cells one year after transplant.

The TCR was taken from a girl aged 2 to 10 with aplastic anemia, due to receive a stem cell transplant. The chain links TRBV11-2 to TRBJ1-2; 7 nucleotides line up with TRBD1. Here the sequenced sample was PBMCs, taken before TCRalphabeta/CD19-depleted stem cell transplant. The CDR3 sequence: CASSAFPGQLPPNYGYTF. The CDR3 DNA is TGTGCCAGCAGCGCCTTCCCGGGACAGCTTCCTCCTAACTATGGCTACACCTTC.